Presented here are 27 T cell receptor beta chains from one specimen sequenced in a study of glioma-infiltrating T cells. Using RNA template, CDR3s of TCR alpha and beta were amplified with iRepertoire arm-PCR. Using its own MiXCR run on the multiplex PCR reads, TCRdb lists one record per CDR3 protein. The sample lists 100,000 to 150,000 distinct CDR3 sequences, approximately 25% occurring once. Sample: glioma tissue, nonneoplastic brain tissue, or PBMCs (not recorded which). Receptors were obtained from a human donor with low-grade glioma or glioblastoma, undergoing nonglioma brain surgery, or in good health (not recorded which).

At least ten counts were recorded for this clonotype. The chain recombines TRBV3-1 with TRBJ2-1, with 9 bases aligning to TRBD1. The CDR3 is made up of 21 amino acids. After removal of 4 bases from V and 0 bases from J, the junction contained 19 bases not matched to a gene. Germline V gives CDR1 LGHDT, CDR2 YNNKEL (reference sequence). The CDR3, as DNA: TGTGCCAGCAGCCCCGCTCCGGGACAGGGATCAGCAGTCCGCTCCTACAATGAGCAGTTCTTC. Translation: CASSPAPGQGSAVRSYNEQFF.

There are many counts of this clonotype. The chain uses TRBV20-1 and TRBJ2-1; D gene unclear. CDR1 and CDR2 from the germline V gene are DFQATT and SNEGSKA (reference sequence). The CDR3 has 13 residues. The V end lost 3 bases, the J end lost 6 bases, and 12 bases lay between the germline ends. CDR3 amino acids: CSASGSSRNEQFF. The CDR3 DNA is TGCAGTGCTAGTGGTAGTAGCCGCAATGAGCAGTTCTTC.

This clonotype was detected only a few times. CDR3 nucleotides: TGTGCCAGCAGCTATAAAGGAACAGATACGCAGTATTTT. Encoded protein: CASSYKGTDTQYF. V usage is TRBV7-8 and J usage is TRBJ2-3; D gene unclear. Per the germline V gene, CDR1 is SGHVS and CDR2 is FQNEAQ. The CDR3 is 13 amino acids. V was trimmed by 4 bases and J by 3 bases, leaving 8 bases between them. The entire variable domain, with the rest obtained from reference TRBV7-8 and TRBJ2-3, is as follows: GAGVSQSPRYKVAKRGQDVALRCDPISGHVSLFWYQQALGQGPEFLTYFQNEAQLDKSGLPSDRFFAERPEGSVSTLKIQRTQQEDSAVYLCASSYKGTDTQYFGPGTRLTVL.

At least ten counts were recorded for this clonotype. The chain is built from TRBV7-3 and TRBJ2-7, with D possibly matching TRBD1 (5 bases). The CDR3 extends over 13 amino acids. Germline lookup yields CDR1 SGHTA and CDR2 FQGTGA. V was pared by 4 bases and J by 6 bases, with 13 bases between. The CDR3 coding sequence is TGTGCCAGCAGCTCAGATATAGACAGCGAGCAGTACTTC. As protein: CASSSDIDSEQYF. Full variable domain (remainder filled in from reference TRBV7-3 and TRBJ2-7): GAGVSQTPSNKVTEKGKYVELRCDPISGHTALYWYRQSLGQGPEFLIYFQGTGAADDSGLPNDRFFAVRPEGSVSTLKIQRTERGDSAVYLCASSSDIDSEQYFGPGTRLTVT.

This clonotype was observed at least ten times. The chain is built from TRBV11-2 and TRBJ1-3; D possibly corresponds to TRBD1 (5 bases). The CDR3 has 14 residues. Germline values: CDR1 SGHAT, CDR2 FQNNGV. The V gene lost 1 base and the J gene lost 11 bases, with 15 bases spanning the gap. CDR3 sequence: CASSLVSGGFSIYF. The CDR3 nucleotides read TGTGCCAGCAGCTTAGTATCCGGGGGGTTCTCCATATATTTT.

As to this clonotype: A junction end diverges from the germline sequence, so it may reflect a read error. The chain's CDR3 is CTTSRDRGNQETKYF. The CDR3 coding sequence is TGTACCACCAGCAGAGATAGGGGTAACCAAGAGACCAAGTACTTC. The chain joins TRBV15 to TRBJ2-5, with a possible D match to TRBD1 (5 bases). Germline CDR1 and CDR2: LNHNV and YYDKDF (reference sequence). The CDR3 has 15 amino acids.

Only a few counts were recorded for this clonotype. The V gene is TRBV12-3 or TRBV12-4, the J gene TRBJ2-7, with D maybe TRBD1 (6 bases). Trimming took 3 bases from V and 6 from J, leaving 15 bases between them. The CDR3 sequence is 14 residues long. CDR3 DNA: TGTGCCAGCAGTTTCTTGGACAGCCCCTCCGAGCAGTACTTC. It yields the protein CASSFLDSPSEQYF.

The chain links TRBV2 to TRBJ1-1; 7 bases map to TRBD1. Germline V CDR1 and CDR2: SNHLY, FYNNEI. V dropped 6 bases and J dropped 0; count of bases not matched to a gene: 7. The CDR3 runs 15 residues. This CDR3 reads CASSGQATLNTEAFF. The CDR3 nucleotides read TGTGCCAGCAGCGGACAGGCGACCTTGAACACTGAAGCTTTCTTT.

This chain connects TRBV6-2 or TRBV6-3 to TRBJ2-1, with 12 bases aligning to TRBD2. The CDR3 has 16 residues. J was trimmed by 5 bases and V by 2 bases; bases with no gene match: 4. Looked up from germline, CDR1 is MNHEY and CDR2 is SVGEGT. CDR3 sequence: CASSYAASGRDNEQFF. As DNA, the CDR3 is TGTGCCAGCAGTTACGCTGCTAGCGGGAGGGACAATGAGCAGTTCTTC.

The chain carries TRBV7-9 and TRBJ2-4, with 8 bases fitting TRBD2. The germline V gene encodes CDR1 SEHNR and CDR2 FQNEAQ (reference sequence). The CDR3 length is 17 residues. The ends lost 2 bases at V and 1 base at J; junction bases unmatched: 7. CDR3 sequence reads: CASSLWAGGPAKNIQYF. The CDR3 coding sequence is TGTGCCAGCAGCTTATGGGCGGGGGGCCCGGCCAAAAACATTCAGTACTTC. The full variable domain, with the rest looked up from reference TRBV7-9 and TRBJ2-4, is DTGVSQNPRHKITKRGQNVTFRCDPISEHNRLYWYRQTLGQGPEFLTYFQNEAQLEKSRLLSDRFSAERPKGSFSTLEIQRTEQGDSAMYLCASSLWAGGPAKNIQYFGAGTRLSVL.

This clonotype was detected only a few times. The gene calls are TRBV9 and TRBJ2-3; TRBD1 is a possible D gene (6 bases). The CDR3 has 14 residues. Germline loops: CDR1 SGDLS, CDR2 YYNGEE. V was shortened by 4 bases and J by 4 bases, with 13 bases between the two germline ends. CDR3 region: CASSHRDNPDTQYF. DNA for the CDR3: TGTGCCAGCAGCCACCGGGACAATCCAGATACGCAGTATTTT.

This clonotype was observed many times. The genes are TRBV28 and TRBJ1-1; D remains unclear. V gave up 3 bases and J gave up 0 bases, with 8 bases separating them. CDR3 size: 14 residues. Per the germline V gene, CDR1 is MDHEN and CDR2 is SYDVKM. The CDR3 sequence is CASSLVPLNTEAFF. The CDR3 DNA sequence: TGTGCCAGCAGTTTGGTACCTTTGAACACTGAAGCTTTCTTT.

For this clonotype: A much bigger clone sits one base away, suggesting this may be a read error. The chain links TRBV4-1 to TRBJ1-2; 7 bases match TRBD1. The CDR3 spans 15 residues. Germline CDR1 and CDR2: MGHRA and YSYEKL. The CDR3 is CSSSQGDRANYGYTF. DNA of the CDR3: TGCTCCAGCAGCCAAGGGGACAGAGCTAACTATGGCTACACCTTC.

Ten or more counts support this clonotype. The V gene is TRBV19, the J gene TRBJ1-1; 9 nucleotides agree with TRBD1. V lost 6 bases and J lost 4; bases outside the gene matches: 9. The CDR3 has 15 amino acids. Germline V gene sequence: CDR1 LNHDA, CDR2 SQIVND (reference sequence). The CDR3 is CASSLPGQGGTEAFF. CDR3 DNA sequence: TGTGCCAGTAGCCTTCCGGGACAGGGCGGCACTGAAGCTTTCTTT.

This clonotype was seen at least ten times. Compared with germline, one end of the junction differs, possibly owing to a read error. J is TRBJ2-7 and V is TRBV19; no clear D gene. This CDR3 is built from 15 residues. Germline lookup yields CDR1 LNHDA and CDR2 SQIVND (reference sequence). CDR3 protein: CASSIEGVGSYEQYF. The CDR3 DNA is TGTGCCAGTAGCATAGAAGGCGTAGGATCCTACGAGCAGTACTTC.

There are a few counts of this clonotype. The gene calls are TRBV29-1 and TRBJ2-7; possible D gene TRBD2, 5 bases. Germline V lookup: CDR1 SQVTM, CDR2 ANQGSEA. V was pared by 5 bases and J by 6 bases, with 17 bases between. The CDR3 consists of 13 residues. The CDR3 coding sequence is TGCAGCGTTACCCGGGGAACCTTTGGCGAGCAGTACTTC. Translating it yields CSVTRGTFGEQYF.

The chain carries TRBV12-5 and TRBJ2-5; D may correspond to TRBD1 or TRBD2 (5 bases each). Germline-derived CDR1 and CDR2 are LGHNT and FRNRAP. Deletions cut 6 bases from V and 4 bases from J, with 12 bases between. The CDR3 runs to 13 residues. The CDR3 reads CASGRDRGETQYF. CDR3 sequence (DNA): TGTGCTAGTGGCCGGGATAGGGGAGAGACCCAGTACTTC.

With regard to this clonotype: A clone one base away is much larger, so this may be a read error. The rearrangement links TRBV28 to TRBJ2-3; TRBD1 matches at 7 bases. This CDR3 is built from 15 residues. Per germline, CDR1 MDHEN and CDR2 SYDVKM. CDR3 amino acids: CAGSDRVRSTDTQYF. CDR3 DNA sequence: TGTGCCGGCAGTGACAGGGTGAGGAGCACAGATACGCAGTATTTT.

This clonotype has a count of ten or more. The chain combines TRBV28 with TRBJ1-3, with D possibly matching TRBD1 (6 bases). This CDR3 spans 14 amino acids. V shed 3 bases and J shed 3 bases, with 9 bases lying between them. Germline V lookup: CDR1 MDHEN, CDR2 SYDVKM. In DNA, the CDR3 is TGTGCCAGCAGTTTTACAGGGAATGGAAACACCATATATTTT. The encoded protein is CASSFTGNGNTIYF.

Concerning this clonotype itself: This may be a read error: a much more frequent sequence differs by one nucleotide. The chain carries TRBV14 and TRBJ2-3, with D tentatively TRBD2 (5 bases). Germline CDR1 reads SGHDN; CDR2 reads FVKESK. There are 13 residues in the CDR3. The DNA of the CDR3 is TGTCCCAGCAGCCAAGCGGCTTGGGATACGCAGTATTTT. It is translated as CPSSQAAWDTQYF. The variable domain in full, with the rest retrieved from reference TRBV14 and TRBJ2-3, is EAGVTQFPSHSVIEKGQTVTLRCDPISGHDNLYWYRRVMGKEIKFLLHFVKESKQDESGMPNNRFLAERTGGTYSTLKVQPAELEDSGVYFCPSSQAAWDTQYFGPGTRLTVL.

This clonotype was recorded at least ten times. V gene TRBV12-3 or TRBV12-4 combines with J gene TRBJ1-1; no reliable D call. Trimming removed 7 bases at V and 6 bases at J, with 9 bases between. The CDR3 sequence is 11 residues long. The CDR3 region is CASNGGSEAFF. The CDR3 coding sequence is TGTGCCAGCAATGGCGGGTCTGAAGCTTTCTTT.

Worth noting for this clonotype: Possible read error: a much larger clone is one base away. CDR3 in DNA: TGTGCCAGCAGCCTCCGGAGTAGCGGGAGTAGCTCCTACAATGAGCAGTTCTTC. Its protein is CASSLRSSGSSSYNEQFF. This rearrangement joins TRBV14 to TRBJ2-1; 9 bases align to TRBD2. Germline V gene sequence: CDR1 SGHDN, CDR2 FVKESK. Losses at the gene ends were 4 bases for V and 0 bases for J; bases not matched to a gene: 10. The CDR3 has 18 residues.

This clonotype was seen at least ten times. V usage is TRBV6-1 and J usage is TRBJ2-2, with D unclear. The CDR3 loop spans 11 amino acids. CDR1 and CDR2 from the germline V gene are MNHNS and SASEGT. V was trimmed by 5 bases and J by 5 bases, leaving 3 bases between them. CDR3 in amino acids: CASSNTGELFF. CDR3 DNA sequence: TGTGCCAGCAGTAATACCGGGGAGCTGTTTTTT.

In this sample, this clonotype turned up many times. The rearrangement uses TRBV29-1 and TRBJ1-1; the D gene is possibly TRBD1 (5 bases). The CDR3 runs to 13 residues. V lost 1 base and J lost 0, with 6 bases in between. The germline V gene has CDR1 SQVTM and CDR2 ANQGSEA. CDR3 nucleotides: TGCAGCGTTGAAGCAGGGATGAACACTGAAGCTTTCTTT. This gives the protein CSVEAGMNTEAFF.

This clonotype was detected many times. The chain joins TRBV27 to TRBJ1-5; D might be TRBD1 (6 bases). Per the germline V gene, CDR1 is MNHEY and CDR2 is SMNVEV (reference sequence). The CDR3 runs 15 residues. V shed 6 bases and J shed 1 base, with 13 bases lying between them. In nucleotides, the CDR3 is TGTGCCAGCAGACCACAGGGTAGGAGCAATCAGCCCCAGCATTTT. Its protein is CASRPQGRSNQPQHF.

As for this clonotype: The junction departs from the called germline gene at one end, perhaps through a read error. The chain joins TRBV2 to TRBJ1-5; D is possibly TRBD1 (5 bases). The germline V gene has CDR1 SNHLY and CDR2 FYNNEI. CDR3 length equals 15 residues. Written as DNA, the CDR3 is TGTTCCAGCAGTTTGGGGGGGATTAGCAATCAGCCCCAGCATTTT. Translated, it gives CSSSLGGISNQPQHF.

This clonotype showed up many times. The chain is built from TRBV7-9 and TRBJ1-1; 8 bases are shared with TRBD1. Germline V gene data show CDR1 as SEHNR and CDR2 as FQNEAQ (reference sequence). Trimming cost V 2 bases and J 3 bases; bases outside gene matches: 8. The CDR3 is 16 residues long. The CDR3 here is CASSLKDRAVDTEAFF. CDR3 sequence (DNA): TGTGCCAGCAGCTTAAAGGACAGGGCCGTGGACACTGAAGCTTTCTTT.